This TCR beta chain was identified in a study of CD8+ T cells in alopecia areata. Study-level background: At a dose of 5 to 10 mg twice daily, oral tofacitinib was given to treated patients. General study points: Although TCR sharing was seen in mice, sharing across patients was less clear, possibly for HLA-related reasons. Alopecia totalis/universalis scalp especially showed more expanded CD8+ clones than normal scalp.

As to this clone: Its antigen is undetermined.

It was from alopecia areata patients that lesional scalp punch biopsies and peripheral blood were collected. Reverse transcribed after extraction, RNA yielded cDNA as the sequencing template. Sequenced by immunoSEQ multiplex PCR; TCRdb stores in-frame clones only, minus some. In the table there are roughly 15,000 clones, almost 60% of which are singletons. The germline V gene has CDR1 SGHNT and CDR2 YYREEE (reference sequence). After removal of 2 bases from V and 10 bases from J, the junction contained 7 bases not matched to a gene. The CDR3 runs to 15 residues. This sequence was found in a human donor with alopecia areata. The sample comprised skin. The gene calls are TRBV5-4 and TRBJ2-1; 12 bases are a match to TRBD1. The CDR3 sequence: CASSFGTGGNNEQFF. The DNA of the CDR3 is TGTGCCAGCAGCTTCGGGACAGGGGGCAATAACGAGCAGTTCTTC.